The present T cell receptor (beta chain) was sequenced within a study of naive and memory T cell subsets. The study, taken as a whole, reports: Each distinct alpha or beta sequence counts as one clonotype.

Alpha and beta libraries were amplified separately from the second PCR onward. Four subsets defined by CD45RA and CD27 were sorted after CD3, CD4, CD8 and live/dead staining. With regard to this clonotype: Its antigen is unidentified.

The CDR3 covers 14 residues. Trimming took off 0 bases at V and 7 bases at J, with 8 bases between the two ends. Per the germline V gene, CDR1 is SGDLS and CDR2 is YYNGEE. Two oligonucleotides, mixed equimolar, formed the beta constant-region primer covering TRBC1 and TRBC2. Nested alpha and beta constant-region primers with the SP2 primer drove four PCR rounds on ligated cDNA. An oligonucleotide with the SP2 primer and a 12-nucleotide UMI was ligated to the cDNA 3' end. TCRdb redid the calling of the UMI-ligation and nested PCR reads with MiXCR, one entry per CDR3 protein. This table has 80,000 to 95,000 distinct CDR3 sequences, over 9% appearing once.

The V call is TRBV9, the J call TRBJ1-6; D ambiguous. Sequencing was performed on naive CD8+ T cells from blood. The TCR was taken from a human donor in good health. The chain's CDR3 is CASSVGNENSPLHF. In nucleotides, the CDR3 is TGTGCCAGCAGCGTAGGAAACGAAAATTCACCCCTCCACTTT.